The 24 T cell receptor beta chains below were found in one sample sequenced in a study of regulatory T cells in long-lasting Graves disease. Sequencing libraries for TCR beta were prepared with iRepertoire HTBI primers and Arm-PCR of CDR3 regions. TCRdb re-analysed the multiplex PCR reads in MiXCR, keeping a single row per CDR3 protein. The profile shows 450,000 to 600,000 distinct CDR3 sequences, less than 15% of them singletons. The time point denotes: newly diagnosed GD, antithyroid drugs for less than 3 months. Researchers made the TCR library from RNA that was extracted from PBMCs. This sample also appeared in a second study, on T cells in Graves' hyperthyroidism and ophthalmopathy.

The sample was peripheral blood mononuclear cells (PBMCs), taken at new diagnosis, from a patient treated with antithyroid drugs. The receptors were gathered from a man between 25 and 39 years old with Graves disease.

This clonotype was observed at least ten times. The V call is TRBV2, the J call TRBJ1-2, with TRBD1 as a possible D gene (5 bases). This CDR3 has 15 residues. Germline V lookup: CDR1 SNHLY, CDR2 FYNNEI. V dropped 2 bases and J dropped 5 bases, with 15 bases sitting between them. The CDR3 DNA reads as TGTGCCAGCAGTGAAATTCAGGGATTGGCGTATGGCTACACCTTC. As protein: CASSEIQGLAYGYTF.

This clonotype was picked up many times. The chain carries TRBV12-3 or TRBV12-4 and TRBJ2-7; D possibly corresponds to TRBD2 (6 bases). V was clipped by 3 bases and J by 3 bases, with 9 bases between them. The CDR3 is made up of 13 amino acids. This CDR3 is CASSFSGFYEQYF. The CDR3 coding sequence is TGTGCCAGCAGTTTTAGCGGATTCTACGAGCAGTACTTC.

Comments on this clonotype: A much larger clonotype is one base distant, so this may be a read error. The V and J genes are TRBV7-9 and TRBJ2-3; 11 nucleotides align to TRBD2. Losses at the gene ends were 5 bases for V and 2 bases for J; bases not matched to a gene: 21. This CDR3 is 21 amino acids long. Per germline, CDR1 SEHNR and CDR2 FQNEAQ (reference sequence). The CDR3 region has the DNA TGTGCCAGCAGCCGTACAATAGGGACCGCCGGGACTAGCGGCTTCACAGATACGCAGTATTTT. It codes for CASSRTIGTAGTSGFTDTQYF.

This clonotype was found many times. The genes are TRBV29-1 and TRBJ2-1; a weak D match, TRBD1 (6 bases). V lost 4 bases, J lost 9 bases, and 19 bases lay in between. The germline V gene encodes CDR1 SQVTM and CDR2 ANQGSEA. The CDR3 runs to 14 residues. CDR3 in DNA: TGCAGCGTTGGGACGGGACATCTCTTTAGTGAGCAGTTCTTC. It codes for CSVGTGHLFSEQFF.

This clonotype was picked up a small number of times. The V call is TRBV4-1, the J call TRBJ2-6, with 9 positions matching TRBD2. The CDR3 is made up of 18 amino acids. Trimming at V came to 4 bases and at J to 0 bases, leaving 7 bases not matched to a gene. Germline V gene lookup returns CDR1 MGHRA and CDR2 YSYEKL. The CDR3 region is CASSRGGGAHSGANVLTF. CDR3 nucleotide sequence: TGCGCCAGCAGCCGCGGGGGGGGGGCCCACTCTGGGGCCAACGTCCTGACTTTC.

This clonotype was counted only a few times. The chain recombines TRBV5-1 with TRBJ2-3, with 8 bases lining up with TRBD2. Unmatched junction bases numbered 26, after V lost 1 base and J lost 4 bases. Looked up from germline, CDR1 is SGHRS and CDR2 is YFSETQ. This CDR3 is built from 22 residues. The CDR3 loop is CASSLTVPGTSFRGITADTQYF. The CDR3 nucleotides are TGCGCCAGCAGCTTGACAGTACCCGGGACTAGTTTCCGGGGGATAACGGCAGATACGCAGTATTTT.

This clonotype was seen repeatedly, ten times or more. The chain employs TRBV20-1 and TRBJ1-1, with a weak D call TRBD1 (6 bases). V was cut by 2 bases and J by 0 bases, with 10 bases left in between. The germline V gene has CDR1 DFQATT and CDR2 SNEGSKA (reference sequence). This CDR3 is built from 14 residues. This chain's CDR3 is CSARTAGVNTEAFF. DNA for the CDR3: TGCAGTGCTAGAACCGCAGGGGTGAACACTGAAGCTTTCTTT.

The chain uses TRBV14 and TRBJ2-3; D is unresolved. This CDR3 is 15 amino acids long. Trimming took off 1 base at V and 2 bases at J, with 10 bases between the two ends. Germline-derived CDR1 and CDR2 are SGHDN and FVKESK. CDR3 in amino acids: CASSQAPVTTDTQYF. The CDR3 region has the DNA TGTGCCAGCAGCCAAGCCCCAGTTACCACAGATACGCAGTATTTT.

This clonotype showed up many times. V gene TRBV24-1 combines with J gene TRBJ2-2, with D unresolved. V was clipped by 5 bases and J by 2 bases, with 8 bases between them. CDR3 size: 14 residues. CDR1 and CDR2 from the germline V gene are KGHDR and SFDVKD. CDR3 residues: CATSAAVNTGELFF. For the CDR3, the DNA is TGTGCCACCAGTGCCGCGGTTAACACCGGGGAGCTGTTTTTT.

V usage is TRBV5-1 and J usage is TRBJ2-7, with 7 nucleotides matching TRBD2. This CDR3 has 18 amino acids. Germline lookup yields CDR1 SGHRS and CDR2 YFSETQ. With V trimmed by 4 bases and J by 7 bases, 23 bases remained unmatched. The CDR3: CASSRGVAGFSSYNEQYF. The CDR3 DNA reads TGCGCCAGCAGCCGCGGGGTAGCGGGCTTTAGCTCCTACAATGAGCAGTACTTC.

Ten or more counts support this clonotype. The gene calls are TRBV12-5 and TRBJ2-5; TRBD1 is a possible D gene (6 bases). The germline gives CDR1 LGHNT, CDR2 FRNRAP. V was trimmed by 6 bases and J by 1 base, leaving 15 bases between them. The CDR3 is 15 residues long. CDR3 bases: TGTGCTAGTGGCGAGTACAGGGCGCTCCAAGAGACCCAGTACTTC. Translated: CASGEYRALQETQYF.

The chain joins TRBV10-3 to TRBJ2-7; no definite D call. Germline CDR1 reads ENHRY; CDR2 reads SYGVKD. The CDR3 spans 13 residues. V lost 4 bases to trimming and J lost 2 bases, with 9 bases between them. The DNA for the CDR3 is TGTGCCATCAGTGGACACGGACCCTACGAGCAGTACTTC. Encoded protein: CAISGHGPYEQYF.

The chain has TRBV6-9 and TRBJ2-5; 8 nucleotides line up with TRBD1. The CDR3 spans 16 residues. J gave up 5 bases and V 3 bases, and 11 bases lay outside the gene matches. Germline CDR1 reads MNHGY; CDR2 reads SVAAGI. The CDR3 loop reads CASSYALRQGRETQYF. The CDR3 DNA reads as TGTGCCAGCAGTTACGCGTTGCGACAGGGGAGGGAGACCCAGTACTTC.

In its sample, this clonotype was seen many times. The CDR3 loop is CASRLAGISYEQYF. The DNA for the CDR3 is TGTGCCAGCAGACTAGCGGGAATCTCCTACGAGCAGTACTTC. V and J are TRBV12-3 or TRBV12-4 and TRBJ2-7, with 10 nucleotides matching TRBD2. CDR3 length equals 14 residues. V trimming: 6 bases; J trimming: 0 bases; junction bases outside the gene matches: 2.

This clonotype was picked up many times. The chain recombines TRBV25-1 with TRBJ2-1, with 7 bases that match TRBD2. Trimming cost V 5 bases and J 10 bases; bases outside gene matches: 5. Germline V gene data show CDR1 as MGHDK and CDR2 as SYGVNS. The CDR3 is made up of 12 amino acids. CDR3 bases: TGTGCCAGCAGTCGCGGGAGTGGCGAGCAGTTCTTC. Encoded protein: CASSRGSGEQFF.

At least ten counts were recorded for this clonotype. At one boundary the junction diverges from the germline segment, which might be a read error. The V call is TRBV20-1, the J call TRBJ2-1; tentatively, D is TRBD2 (5 bases). This CDR3 contains 14 residues. Germline values: CDR1 DFQATT, CDR2 SNEGSKA (reference sequence). The CDR3 sequence: CSAREGAEYNEQFF. Here the CDR3 DNA reads TGCAGTGCGAGAGAGGGTGCGGAGTACAATGAGCAGTTCTTC.

This chain uses TRBV9 with TRBJ2-7; TRBD2 aligns across 7 bases. This CDR3 comprises 15 residues. Germline V lookup: CDR1 SGDLS, CDR2 YYNGEE. Germline trimming cut 2 bases from V and 1 base from J; bases unmatched to any gene: 6. CDR3 nucleotides: TGTGCCAGCAGCGTGGAAGGGAGGGCTTCCTACGAGCAGTACTTC. Its translation: CASSVEGRASYEQYF.

This clonotype was detected many times. This chain connects TRBV7-9 to TRBJ2-1; D gene uncertain. Per the germline V gene, CDR1 is SEHNR and CDR2 is FQNEAQ (reference sequence). This CDR3 is 14 amino acids long. Trimming took 7 bases from V and 2 from J, leaving 12 bases between them. CDR3 in DNA: TGTGCCAGCACCACGTCGGGCCCCTACAATGAGCAGTTCTTC. Translation: CASTTSGPYNEQFF.

This clonotype was detected ten times or more. The chain uses TRBV6-1 and TRBJ2-2; D is unclear. V lost 5 bases, J lost 7 bases, and 11 bases lay in between. This CDR3 has 13 residues. Germline V gene sequence: CDR1 MNHNS, CDR2 SASEGT. CDR3 nucleotides: TGTGCCAGCAGTCTTAGGGATGGCGGGGAGCTGTTTTTT. This gives the protein CASSLRDGGELFF.

This clonotype was observed at least ten times. CDR3 in DNA: TGTGCCAGCAGTTTAAAGCCGACTAGCGGGAGTTGGTTCTTC. Translation gives CASSLKPTSGSWFF. The chain is built from TRBV27 and TRBJ2-1, with 12 bases aligning to TRBD2. This CDR3 contains 14 residues. The V gene end was trimmed by 2 bases and the J gene end by 15 bases; junction bases not matched to a gene: 8. Germline V gene data show CDR1 as MNHEY and CDR2 as SMNVEV (reference sequence).

This clonotype was counted at least ten times. The rearrangement links TRBV18 to TRBJ1-1; possibly TRBD1 for D (6 bases). The CDR3 covers 12 residues. V was cut by 6 bases and J by 5 bases, with 10 bases left in between. The germline gives CDR1 KGHSH, CDR2 LQKENI. The CDR3 sequence is CASSGGATEAFF. CDR3 nucleotide sequence: TGTGCCAGCTCCGGGGGGGCTACTGAAGCTTTCTTT.

This clonotype was counted many times. The V call is TRBV6-1, the J call TRBJ2-7, with 8 bases lining up with TRBD2. The V and J ends lost 7 bases and 4 bases, in that order; junction bases with no gene match: 18. This CDR3 spans 17 amino acids. Germline values: CDR1 MNHNS, CDR2 SASEGT. The chain's CDR3 is CASIDFRPGAGGYEQYF. CDR3 nucleotide sequence: TGTGCCAGCATTGACTTCCGACCGGGGGCGGGAGGTTACGAGCAGTACTTC.

A few counts support this clonotype. The V and J genes are TRBV19 and TRBJ1-5; perhaps TRBD1 as D (5 bases). The CDR3 has 14 amino acids. The ends were cut back, 4 bases at V and 5 bases at J, with 12 bases in the middle. Germline-derived CDR1 and CDR2 are LNHDA and SQIVND (reference sequence). The CDR3 loop is CASSTGREDQPQHF. The CDR3 DNA follows: TGTGCCAGTAGTACAGGGAGGGAAGATCAGCCCCAGCATTTT.

The chain employs TRBV27 and TRBJ2-2; TRBD1 aligns across 8 bases. This CDR3 has 19 residues. J gave up 4 bases and V 0 bases, and 13 bases lay outside the gene matches. Germline assignment: CDR1 MNHEY and CDR2 SMNVEV (reference sequence). The CDR3 protein is CASSLSILRWTGLTGELFF. The CDR3, as DNA: TGTGCCAGCAGTTTATCGATCCTGCGGTGGACAGGGCTCACCGGGGAGCTGTTTTTT.